The present T cell receptor beta chain was sequenced within a study of blood T cell repertoires in COVID-19. Across the study: The United States, Italy and Spain were the sources of the acute and convalescent COVID-19 samples.

Some clones are missing from TCRdb's copy, which holds only in-frame ones; the method was immunoSEQ multiplex PCR. The sample holds 17,000 or so clones, approximately 88% seen once. The CDR3 spans 15 residues. From germline, CDR1 is DFQATT and CDR2 SNEGSKA (reference sequence). The V end lost 3 bases, the J end lost 5 bases, and 14 bases lay between the germline ends. The chain carries TRBV20-1 and TRBJ1-6; the D gene is possibly TRBD1 (6 bases). Sequencing input: peripheral blood. The sequence was collected from a human donor in a cohort sampled during active COVID-19. As DNA, the CDR3 is TGCAGTGCTAGTATGGGGGCAGGCAATAATTCACCCCTCCACTTT. Protein sequence: CSASMGAGNNSPLHF.